These 16 T cell receptor beta chains came from one sample sequenced in a study of CD8 T cells in ankylosing spondylitis (dated by TCRdb to the late 2010s). The library was produced with 5' RACE. Sequencing took place on an Illumina HiSeq 2500. The raw public reads went through TCRdb reprocessing: fastp at Q25, MiXCR clone calling, in-frame beta chains kept. CDR3 protein duplicates are merged, each entry listing the most common genes and DNA. The sample yields 25,000 to 35,000 distinct CDR3 sequences; less than 40% were counted once. Less than 55% of the sample lies in the top ten. Specimen: synovial fluid, either unsorted or a sorted T cell fraction (not recorded which). The origin of the receptors is a male donor with ankylosing spondylitis.

The chain recombines TRBV20-1 with TRBJ1-4; unclear D gene. The germline V gene encodes CDR1 DFQATT and CDR2 SNEGSKA (reference sequence). Trimming removed 0 bases at V and 0 bases at J, with 11 bases between. CDR3 length equals 16 residues. The chain's CDR3 is CSARDPSFATNEKLFF. Written as DNA, the CDR3 is TGCAGTGCTAGAGATCCCAGCTTTGCAACTAATGAAAAACTGTTTTTT.

The table lists this clonotype with a few counts. This chain uses TRBV20-1 with TRBJ2-7; TRBD2 aligns across 8 bases. In germline, CDR1 is DFQATT, CDR2 SNEGSKA (reference sequence). The CDR3 has 15 amino acids. Unmatched junction bases numbered 10, after V lost 6 bases and J lost 0 bases. The CDR3 reads CSAPEGSGTSYEQYF. The DNA of the CDR3 is TGCAGTGCCCCAGAAGGTAGCGGGACCTCCTACGAGCAGTACTTC.

The genes are TRBV27 and TRBJ1-2, with D hard to call. The CDR3 is 18 amino acids. V gave up 2 bases and J gave up 0 bases, with 19 bases separating them. Per the germline V gene, CDR1 is MNHEY and CDR2 is SMNVEV (reference sequence). CDR3 region: CASSLHWEQALANYGYTF. In DNA form, the CDR3 reads TGTGCCAGCAGTTTACATTGGGAGCAGGCACTAGCTAACTATGGCTACACCTTC.

This clonotype was recorded many times. The chain has TRBV19 and TRBJ1-5; D is unclear. The germline CDR1 and CDR2 sequences are LNHDA and SQIVND (reference sequence). The length of the CDR3 is 15 residues. V gave up 3 bases and J gave up 0 bases, with 9 bases separating them. In DNA, the CDR3 is TGTGCCAGTAGTATCGGGCTTTATAGCAATCAGCCCCAGCATTTT. Translating it yields CASSIGLYSNQPQHF.

In this sample, this clonotype turned up many times. This chain uses TRBV20-1 with TRBJ2-7, with 10 bases identical to TRBD2. Germline-derived CDR1 and CDR2 are DFQATT and SNEGSKA (reference sequence). The junction had 8 bases not matched to a gene; V was cut back by 6 bases and J by 0 bases. This CDR3 is 15 amino acids long. The CDR3 DNA is TGCAGTGCGGATGTCGCTAGCGGGAGCTCCTACGAGCAGTACTTC. Its protein is CSADVASGSSYEQYF.

This clonotype has ten or more counts. The chain joins TRBV7-9 to TRBJ1-1; 10 nucleotides align to TRBD1. Losses at the gene ends were 5 bases for V and 7 bases for J; bases not matched to a gene: 7. Germline values: CDR1 SEHNR, CDR2 FQNEAQ (reference sequence). This CDR3 comprises 14 residues. The CDR3 nucleotides are TGTGCCAGCAGCCTTCGGGACAGGGGATTTGAAGCTTTCTTT. This gives the protein CASSLRDRGFEAFF.

This chain connects TRBV6-1 to TRBJ2-7; unclear D gene. This CDR3 region has 13 residues. The germline V gene encodes CDR1 MNHNS and CDR2 SASEGT. Trimming pared 6 bases from V and 0 bases from J, leaving 9 bases between. The CDR3 reads CASRALCSYEQYV. In nucleotides, the CDR3 is TGTGCCAGCAGGGCCTTATGCTCCTACGAGCAGTACGTC.

This clonotype was counted between two and nine times. The chain has TRBV3-1 and TRBJ2-1, with D possibly matching TRBD2 (6 bases). Trimming cost V 1 base and J 6 bases, with 16 bases left between them. The CDR3 runs 16 residues. Germline V gives CDR1 LGHDT, CDR2 YNNKEL (reference sequence). CDR3 in amino acids: CASSQVVAVISNEQFF. The CDR3 nucleotides are TGTGCCAGCAGCCAAGTGGTAGCGGTAATCAGCAATGAGCAGTTCTTC.

With respect to this clonotype: A read error may be the cause here, since a much bigger clone is one base away. This chain joins TRBV13 and TRBJ1-1; D is uncertain. Trimming removed 1 base at V and 1 base at J, with 10 bases between. This CDR3 spans 15 amino acids. Germline assignment: CDR1 PRHDT and CDR2 FYEKMQ (reference sequence). The CDR3 spells CASSLEVTRNTEAFF. CDR3 nucleotide sequence: TGTGCCAGCAGCTTAGAAGTGACAAGGAACACTGAAGCTTTCTTT.

This clonotype turned up a few times. The V gene is TRBV20-1, the J gene TRBJ2-7; D call uncertain. The CDR3 length is 12 residues. Trimming cost V 0 bases and J 2 bases, with 5 bases left between them. CDR1 DFQATT and CDR2 SNEGSKA come from the germline V gene (reference sequence). The CDR3 loop is CSARDWTYEQYF. The CDR3 DNA reads TGCAGTGCTAGAGATTGGACCTACGAGCAGTACTTC.

This clonotype was found many times. V and J are TRBV5-1 and TRBJ2-5; 10 bases agree with TRBD2. The ends lost 4 bases at V and 0 bases at J; junction bases unmatched: 9. The CDR3 loop spans 17 amino acids. Germline V gene lookup returns CDR1 SGHRS and CDR2 YFSETQ. CDR3 sequence: CASSPELAGTYQETQYF. In DNA form, the CDR3 reads TGCGCCAGCAGCCCGGAACTAGCGGGGACGTACCAAGAGACCCAGTACTTC.

This rearrangement joins TRBV4-2 to TRBJ1-1; D is undetermined. Germline CDR1 LGHNA, CDR2 YNFKEQ. CDR3 length: 16 residues. Deletions cut 1 base from V and 0 bases from J, with 12 bases between. The CDR3 region is CASSQGTAPLNTEAFF. The CDR3 nucleotides are TGTGCCAGCAGCCAAGGGACCGCCCCCTTGAACACTGAAGCTTTCTTT.

There are many counts of this clonotype. V and J are TRBV14 and TRBJ2-1; the match to TRBD2 covers 9 bases. Trimming cost V 6 bases and J 5 bases; bases outside gene matches: 11. Germline CDR1 and CDR2: SGHDN and FVKESK. This CDR3 has 16 amino acids. CDR3 nucleotides: TGTGCCAGCAGACCTCTCGGGACTAGCAGTAACAATGAGCAGTTCTTC. This translates into CASRPLGTSSNNEQFF.

This clonotype was found a few times. The chain has TRBV15 and TRBJ1-5; D ambiguous. V dropped 4 bases and J dropped 6 bases, with 13 bases sitting between them. The V gene's germline CDR1 is LNHNV and CDR2 YYDKDF (reference sequence). This CDR3 contains 14 residues. The CDR3 DNA reads TGTGCCACCAGCAAACGGCAAGCCGGTCAGCCCCAGCATTTT. Protein: CATSKRQAGQPQHF.

The chain combines TRBV11-2 with TRBJ1-1, with a weak D call TRBD1 (6 bases). CDR1 and CDR2 from the germline V gene are SGHAT and FQNNGV. The germline V and J ends were trimmed by 5 bases and 3 bases, with 13 bases remaining between them. The CDR3 has 14 amino acids. CDR3 residues: CASSLLQGYTEAFF. CDR3 in DNA: TGTGCCAGCAGCCTCTTACAGGGCTACACTGAAGCTTTCTTT.

This rearrangement joins TRBV7-9 to TRBJ2-7; no firm D call. CDR1 and CDR2 from the germline V gene are SEHNR and FQNEAQ (reference sequence). There are 13 residues in the CDR3. The V and J ends lost 3 bases and 0 bases respectively, with 6 bases between them. CDR3 sequence reads: CASSFPSSYEQYF. CDR3 sequence (DNA): TGTGCCAGCAGCTTCCCCAGCTCCTACGAGCAGTACTTC.